The clone carrying this T cell receptor (beta chain) was detected only once. Its antigen remains unidentified. These data come from a study of CD8 T cells in Susac syndrome. Overall study findings and caveats: The study's TCR sequencing and HLA analysis drew on a certain number of individuals. That number was acknowledged as relatively small.

CD8+ and CD4+ T cells taken from blood had their TCR beta sequenced. The RNA input was about 0.5 to 1 ug, and it was reverse transcribed with random hexamers. With immunoSEQ multiplex PCR, TCR beta CDR3 was amplified across 54 Vbeta and 13 Jbeta. One entry per CDR3 protein results from TCRdb running MiXCR on the immunoSEQ multiplex PCR reads. This table has almost 450,000 distinct CDR3 sequences, approximately 85% appearing once. There are 18 residues in the CDR3. Germline V lookup: CDR1 SGHRS, CDR2 YFSETQ. V was pared by 5 bases and J by 3 bases, with 15 bases of the junction left unmatched. The J gene is TRBJ2-2, the V gene TRBV5-1, with 8 nucleotides matching TRBD1. Specimen: CD8+ T cells from PBMCs. This receptor was taken from a human donor with multiple sclerosis. For the CDR3, the DNA is TGCGCCAGCAGTTATCCTGGGACAGGAGTAGCCCACACCGGGGAGCTGTTTTTT. Its protein is CASSYPGTGVAHTGELFF.